The text below deals with one T cell receptor beta chain. Its matching antigen is unknown. Trimming pared 0 bases from V and 7 bases from J, leaving 9 bases between. The length of the CDR3 is 12 residues. Germline CDR1 and CDR2: DFQATT and SNEGSKA (reference sequence). Researchers built TCR beta libraries using quantitative 5'-RACE with molecular barcodes. Each CDR3 protein is one row after TCRdb ran MiXCR on the 5' RACE reads. The table lists roughly 400,000 distinct CDR3 sequences, about 22% of them singletons. These data belong to a study of CD8 T cells in ankylosing spondylitis. Study outcomes and limitations: Certain motif variants had earlier been reported in reactive arthritis synovial fluid and blood. Within ankylosing spondylitis blood, a TCR beta motif made up of seven or eight highly homologous variants appeared to be characteristic.

The sequence came from a male donor with ankylosing spondylitis. The sequenced sample consisted of blood, either unsorted or a sorted T cell fraction (not recorded which). The chain uses TRBV20-1 and TRBJ2-5; D may be TRBD1 (6 bases). Here the CDR3 reads CSARDQDRTQYF. CDR3 coding DNA: TGCAGTGCTAGAGATCAGGACAGGACCCAGTACTTC.